Following are 28 T cell receptor beta chains from one sample sequenced in a study of early T cells in non-severe SARS-CoV-2 infection. TCRdb re-called the 5' RACE reads through MiXCR, storing one row per CDR3 protein. The top ten hold about 3.1% of the sample, which has around 52,000 distinct CDR3 sequences, 10% to 15% seen once. The material sequenced was whole blood. These receptors all stem from an adult who was a healthcare worker with PCR-confirmed SARS-CoV-2 infection or an uninfected control (not recorded which).

This clonotype was seen ten or more times. The V gene is TRBV6-6, the J gene TRBJ1-6; D remains unclear. Germline CDR1 and CDR2: MNHNY and SVGAGI (reference sequence). The CDR3 extends over 19 amino acids. Trimming shortened V by 5 bases and J by 3 bases, and 23 bases separated the two germline ends. The chain's CDR3 is CASSLVFRRGYSYNSPLHF. CDR3 coding DNA: TGTGCCAGCAGTCTCGTCTTTCGGAGAGGGTACAGCTATAATTCACCCCTCCACTTT.

There are many counts of this clonotype. The chain links TRBV9 to TRBJ2-1, with D maybe TRBD1 (7 bases). There are 13 residues in the CDR3. Germline V gene lookup returns CDR1 SGDLS and CDR2 YYNGEE. Between the trimmed V and J ends, which lost 5 bases and 10 bases, there was a span of 16 bases. CDR3 loop: CASSTGGGREQFF. The CDR3 DNA follows: TGTGCCAGCAGTACAGGAGGGGGCCGAGAGCAGTTCTTC.

This chain connects TRBV12-3 or TRBV12-4 to TRBJ2-3, with D unclear. The CDR3 contains 12 residues. V lost 6 bases, J lost 3 bases, and 7 bases lay in between. The CDR3 region is CASSLVTDTQYF. The DNA for the CDR3 is TGTGCCAGCAGCCTCGTGACAGATACGCAGTATTTT.

This clonotype was observed at least ten times. The chain has TRBV3-1 and TRBJ2-1; 9 nucleotides agree with TRBD2. V gave up 5 bases and J gave up 4 bases; unmatched junction bases: 9. The CDR3 sequence is 16 residues long. CDR1 is LGHDT and CDR2 is YNNKEL in the germline V gene (reference sequence). CDR3 DNA: TGTGCCAGCAGCTCCCGACTAGCGGCCTTATACAATGAGCAGTTCTTC. It codes for CASSSRLAALYNEQFF.

The chain recombines TRBV20-1 with TRBJ2-7, with D unclear. CDR3 length: 12 residues. Germline lookup yields CDR1 DFQATT and CDR2 SNEGSKA (reference sequence). Deletions cut 1 base from V and 3 bases from J, with 7 bases between. CDR3 sequence reads: CSARGSHYEQYF. CDR3 sequence (DNA): TGCAGTGCTAGAGGATCACACTACGAGCAGTACTTC.

This clonotype has at least ten counts. The chain recombines TRBV5-1 with TRBJ2-6; D is undetermined. This CDR3 region has 15 residues. CDR1 is SGHRS, CDR2 YFSETQ, per germline. The ends were cut back, 0 bases at V and 2 bases at J, with 6 bases in the middle. This CDR3 reads CASSLEGAGANVLTF. CDR3 DNA: TGCGCCAGCAGCTTGGAGGGCGCTGGGGCCAACGTCCTGACTTTC.

The chain uses TRBV20-1 and TRBJ2-1; a possible D gene is TRBD1 (6 bases). V lost 6 bases and J lost 7, with 16 bases in between. The length of the CDR3 is 13 residues. The V gene's germline CDR1 is DFQATT and CDR2 SNEGSKA (reference sequence). The CDR3 nucleotides read TGCAGTGCACCGCGGACAGTCGTGAATGAGCAGTTCTTC. As protein: CSAPRTVVNEQFF.

In this sample, this clonotype turned up many times. This sequence joins TRBV12-5 and TRBJ1-1; D is undetermined. The germline V gene encodes CDR1 LGHNT and CDR2 FRNRAP. The CDR3 has 13 amino acids. The V end lost 1 base, the J end lost 1 base, and 4 bases lay between the germline ends. The CDR3 protein is CASGLGRNTEAFF. CDR3 coding DNA: TGTGCTAGTGGTTTGGGGCGGAACACTGAAGCTTTCTTT. The full variable domain, its missing parts supplied by reference TRBV12-5 and TRBJ1-1, is DARVTQTPRHKVTEMGQEVTMRCQPILGHNTVFWYRQTMMQGLELLAYFRNRAPLDDSGMPKDRFSAEMPDATLATLKIQPSEPRDSAVYFCASGLGRNTEAFFGQGTRLTVV.

At least ten counts were recorded for this clonotype. The chain carries TRBV6-6 and TRBJ1-2; D gene ambiguous. The CDR3 loop spans 14 amino acids. The V end was cut by 4 bases, the J end by 4 bases, with 13 bases between. The V gene's germline CDR1 is MNHNY and CDR2 SVGAGI (reference sequence). The CDR3 nucleotides are TGTGCCAGCAGTTTTAGCAGTGCTCCCTATGGCTACACCTTC. This translates into CASSFSSAPYGYTF.

This clonotype showed up many times. The CDR3 loop reads CASSRTSGGVNEQFF. In nucleotides, the CDR3 is TGTGCCAGCAGCCGGACTAGCGGGGGTGTAAATGAGCAGTTCTTC. The chain uses TRBV3-1 and TRBJ2-1; 13 bases fit TRBD2. The CDR3 extends over 15 amino acids. CDR1 and CDR2 from the germline V gene are LGHDT and YNNKEL (reference sequence). The V and J ends lost 4 bases and 7 bases, in that order; junction bases with no gene match: 4.

V usage is TRBV14 and J usage is TRBJ2-2; the D gene is possibly TRBD1 (5 bases). Trimming removed 5 bases from V and 7 bases from J, with 17 bases in between. The CDR3 spans 15 residues. CDR1 and CDR2 from the germline V gene are SGHDN and FVKESK. This CDR3 is CASSRRGQSGGELFF. In nucleotides, the CDR3 is TGTGCCAGCAGCAGAAGGGGTCAGTCCGGCGGGGAGCTGTTTTTT.

This chain joins TRBV20-1 and TRBJ1-4, with 7 bases aligning to TRBD1. CDR1 is DFQATT, CDR2 SNEGSKA, per germline (reference sequence). The CDR3 has 14 amino acids. V lost 3 bases and J lost 6; bases outside the gene matches: 7. This chain's CDR3 is CSARSTGRHEKLFF. The CDR3 bases are TGCAGTGCTAGGTCGACAGGGAGGCATGAAAAACTGTTTTTT.

The chain is built from TRBV20-1 and TRBJ2-3, with 8 bases lining up with TRBD2. The trim removed 0 bases at V and 5 bases at J, leaving 7 bases unmatched. Germline V gene data show CDR1 as DFQATT and CDR2 as SNEGSKA (reference sequence). The CDR3 loop spans 15 amino acids. The CDR3, as DNA: TGCAGTGCTAGAGAATTAGCGGGATATTTAGATACGCAGTATTTT. This codes for CSARELAGYLDTQYF.

This clonotype was detected many times. The rearrangement joins TRBV12-3 or TRBV12-4 to TRBJ1-1; 9 nucleotides agree with TRBD1. The CDR3 covers 15 residues. The trim removed 5 bases at V and 5 bases at J, leaving 9 bases unmatched. The CDR3 region has the DNA TGTGCCAGCAGTCACCAGACAGGGGGGTTGACTGAAGCTTTCTTT. As protein: CASSHQTGGLTEAFF.

This clonotype was seen ten or more times. The chain is built from TRBV2 and TRBJ2-5; tentative D call: TRBD2 (6 bases). The CDR3 contains 16 residues. V was cut by 8 bases and J by 2 bases, with 21 bases left in between. Germline CDR1 is SNHLY and CDR2 is FYNNEI. The CDR3 DNA reads as TGTGCCAGCTTTTGGACCGGGACTCTAGATCAAGAGACCCAGTACTTC. It encodes CASFWTGTLDQETQYF.

Many counts were recorded for this clonotype. The chain combines TRBV5-1 with TRBJ2-1; the D gene is possibly TRBD2 (7 bases). Germline CDR1 is SGHRS and CDR2 is YFSETQ. The V gene lost 1 base and the J gene lost 3 bases, with 14 bases spanning the gap. This CDR3 spans 16 amino acids. CDR3 amino acids: CASSLIGGRNYNEQFF. The CDR3 bases are TGCGCCAGCAGCTTGATCGGGGGGCGGAACTACAATGAGCAGTTCTTC.

The V and J genes are TRBV3-1 and TRBJ2-3; maybe TRBD1 (5 bases). CDR1 and CDR2 (germline): LGHDT, YNNKEL (reference sequence). The CDR3 has 17 residues. V was shortened by 0 bases and J by 4 bases, with 17 bases between the two germline ends. Here the CDR3 DNA reads TGTGCCAGCAGCCAAGATTTTGGCAATGTAGGGGCAGATACGCAGTATTTT. Translated, it gives CASSQDFGNVGADTQYF.

This clonotype came up a few times. The chain combines TRBV29-1 with TRBJ2-1; D is undetermined. The CDR3 length is 9 residues. Germline-derived CDR1 and CDR2 are SQVTM and ANQGSEA. Trimming removed 4 bases from V and 8 bases from J, with 3 bases in between. The chain's CDR3 is CSVGDEQFF. CDR3 DNA: TGCAGCGTTGGGGATGAGCAGTTCTTC.

The chain carries TRBV12-3 or TRBV12-4 and TRBJ2-7; D is ambiguous. V lost 8 bases and J lost 5, with 16 bases in between. The CDR3 consists of 13 residues. The CDR3 loop is CASRWSNKDEQYF. The CDR3 DNA reads as TGTGCCAGCCGCTGGAGCAACAAGGACGAGCAGTACTTC.

This chain connects TRBV20-1 to TRBJ2-1, with 9 bases aligning to TRBD2. The V gene end was trimmed by 5 bases and the J gene end by 1 base; junction bases not matched to a gene: 6. CDR1 DFQATT and CDR2 SNEGSKA come from the germline V gene (reference sequence). This CDR3 spans 15 amino acids. Here the CDR3 reads CSAPPAGGSYNEQFF. CDR3 sequence (DNA): TGCAGTGCTCCTCCGGCGGGGGGGTCCTACAATGAGCAGTTCTTC.

The gene calls are TRBV5-4 and TRBJ2-5, with 11 bases matching TRBD2. J gave up 5 bases and V 4 bases, and 7 bases lay outside the gene matches. Germline CDR1 SGHNT, CDR2 YYREEE (reference sequence). This CDR3 is 15 amino acids long. The CDR3 sequence is CASSGPSGGMETQYF. The DNA of the CDR3 is TGTGCCAGCAGCGGGCCTAGCGGGGGGATGGAGACCCAGTACTTC. Drawing the rest from reference TRBV5-4 and TRBJ2-5, the complete variable domain is ETGVTQSPTHLIKTRGQQVTLRCSSQSGHNTVSWYQQALGQGPQFIFQYYREEENGRGNFPPRFSGLQFPNYSSELNVNALELDDSALYLCASSGPSGGMETQYFGPGTRLLVL.

Concerning this clonotype itself: A much bigger clone sits one base away, suggesting this may be a read error. The rearrangement links TRBV20-1 to TRBJ2-7; either TRBD1 or TRBD2 may supply D (5 bases each). This CDR3 spans 14 amino acids. CDR1 and CDR2 (germline): DFQATT, SNEGSKA (reference sequence). V dropped 6 bases and J dropped 7 bases, with 22 bases sitting between them. In DNA, the CDR3 is TGCAGTGCCCCGGGACCTTCACTCGAGGGAGAGCAGTACTTC. Translating gives CSAPGPSLEGEQYF.

This clonotype showed up just a few times. This chain links TRBV5-1 with TRBJ1-1; tentative D call: TRBD1 (6 bases). Trimming pared 0 bases from V and 5 bases from J, leaving 14 bases between. The CDR3 is made up of 15 amino acids. The germline gives CDR1 SGHRS, CDR2 YFSETQ. CDR3 sequence (DNA): TGCGCCAGCAGCTTGGACGGGGGCGGAGGGACTGAAGCTTTCTTT. This gives the protein CASSLDGGGGTEAFF.

There are many counts of this clonotype. The chain carries TRBV12-3 or TRBV12-4 and TRBJ1-6; D remains ambiguous. The CDR3 runs 15 residues. The V end lost 1 base, the J end lost 9 bases, and 13 bases lay between the germline ends. The CDR3 nucleotides are TGTGCCAGCAGTTTAGATAGAGGGTTGCGTTCACCCCTCCACTTT. It translates to CASSLDRGLRSPLHF.

This clonotype has a count of ten or more. The V call is TRBV12-3 or TRBV12-4, the J call TRBJ2-1, with 8 bases fitting TRBD2. The V gene end was trimmed by 7 bases and the J gene end by 4 bases; junction bases not matched to a gene: 9. The CDR3 is 15 amino acids. CDR3 in amino acids: CASIAGIAGYNEQFF. In DNA form, the CDR3 reads TGTGCCAGCATCGCGGGGATAGCGGGGTACAATGAGCAGTTCTTC.

In this sample, this clonotype turned up many times. The V and J genes are TRBV27 and TRBJ2-7; 9 bases align to TRBD2. This CDR3 has 13 residues. Looked up from germline, CDR1 is MNHEY and CDR2 is SMNVEV (reference sequence). Germline trimming cut 2 bases from V and 7 bases from J; bases unmatched to any gene: 3. The CDR3, as DNA: TGTGCCAGCAGTTTAGCGGGAGGGGGTGAGCAGTACTTC. Protein sequence: CASSLAGGGEQYF.

This clonotype was observed many times. The chain recombines TRBV4-2 with TRBJ1-1, with unresolved D. The V gene's germline CDR1 is LGHNA and CDR2 YNFKEQ. Deletions cut 2 bases from V and 3 bases from J, with 19 bases between. This CDR3 comprises 17 residues. CDR3: CASSQYLVSLQDTEAFF. The CDR3 DNA sequence: TGTGCCAGCAGCCAATATTTGGTCTCCCTTCAGGACACTGAAGCTTTCTTT.

V and J are TRBV4-1 and TRBJ1-3, with a tentative D call TRBD1 (6 bases). Trimming took off 0 bases at V and 2 bases at J, with 14 bases between the two ends. Germline V gene data show CDR1 as MGHRA and CDR2 as YSYEKL. This CDR3 is built from 17 residues. The CDR3 protein is CASSQDLRGFPGNTIYF. CDR3 DNA: TGCGCCAGCAGCCAAGATCTGAGGGGGTTCCCTGGAAACACCATATATTTT.